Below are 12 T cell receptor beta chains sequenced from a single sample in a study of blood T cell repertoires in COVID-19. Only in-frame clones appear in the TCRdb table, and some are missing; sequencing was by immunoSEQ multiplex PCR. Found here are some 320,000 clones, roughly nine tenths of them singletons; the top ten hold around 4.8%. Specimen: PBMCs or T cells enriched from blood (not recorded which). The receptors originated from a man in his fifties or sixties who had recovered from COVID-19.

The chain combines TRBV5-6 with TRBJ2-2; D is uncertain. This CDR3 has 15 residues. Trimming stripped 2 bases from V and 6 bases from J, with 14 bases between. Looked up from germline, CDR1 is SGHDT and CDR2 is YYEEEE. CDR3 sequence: CASSFNPKSAGELFF. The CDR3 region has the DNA TGTGCCAGCAGCTTCAATCCGAAAAGCGCCGGGGAGCTGTTTTTT.

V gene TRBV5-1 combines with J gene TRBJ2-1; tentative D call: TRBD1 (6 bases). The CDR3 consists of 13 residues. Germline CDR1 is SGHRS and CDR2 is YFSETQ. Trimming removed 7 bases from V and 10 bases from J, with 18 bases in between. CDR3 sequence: CASDTMTGKEQFF. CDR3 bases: TGCGCCAGCGATACAATGACAGGTAAAGAGCAGTTCTTC.

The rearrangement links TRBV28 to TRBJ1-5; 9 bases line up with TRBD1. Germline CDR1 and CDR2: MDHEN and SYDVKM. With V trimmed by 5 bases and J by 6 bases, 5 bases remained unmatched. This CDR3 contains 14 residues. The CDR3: CASSLRQGGQPQHF. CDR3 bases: TGTGCCAGCAGTCTCCGACAGGGGGGTCAGCCCCAGCATTTT. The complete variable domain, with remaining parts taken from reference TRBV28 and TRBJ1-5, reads DVKVTQSSRYLVKRTGEKVFLECVQDMDHENMFWYRQDPGLGLRLIYFSYDVKMKEKGDIPEGYSVSREKKERFSLILESASTNQTSMYLCASSLRQGGQPQHFGDGTRLSIL.

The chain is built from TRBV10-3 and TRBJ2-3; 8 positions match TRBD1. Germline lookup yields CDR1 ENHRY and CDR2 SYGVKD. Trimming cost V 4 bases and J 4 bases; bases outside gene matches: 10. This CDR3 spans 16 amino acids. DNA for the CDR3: TGTGCCATCAGTGGGGGTGGACAGGGCTACGCAGATACGCAGTATTTT. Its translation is CAISGGGQGYADTQYF.

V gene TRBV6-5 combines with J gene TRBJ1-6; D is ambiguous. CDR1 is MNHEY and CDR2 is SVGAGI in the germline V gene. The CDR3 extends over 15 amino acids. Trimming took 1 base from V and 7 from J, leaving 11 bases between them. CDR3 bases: TGTGCCAGCAGTTACTGGCAGGTGACGAATTCACCCCTCCACTTT. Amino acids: CASSYWQVTNSPLHF.

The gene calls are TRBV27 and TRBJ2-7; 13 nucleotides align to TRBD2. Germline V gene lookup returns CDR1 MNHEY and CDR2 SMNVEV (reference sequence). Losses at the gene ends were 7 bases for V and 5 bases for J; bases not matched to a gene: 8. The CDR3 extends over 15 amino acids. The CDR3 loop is CASNPLAGGPHEQYF. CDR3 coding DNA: TGTGCCAGCAACCCACTAGCGGGAGGGCCCCACGAGCAGTACTTC.

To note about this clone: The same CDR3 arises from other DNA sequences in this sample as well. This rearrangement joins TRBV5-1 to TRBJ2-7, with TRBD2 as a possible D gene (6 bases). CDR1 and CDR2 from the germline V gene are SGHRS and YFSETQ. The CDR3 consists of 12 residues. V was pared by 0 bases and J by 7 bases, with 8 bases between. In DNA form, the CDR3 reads TGCGCCAGCAGCTTGGAGGAGGGGGAGCAGTACTTC. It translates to CASSLEEGEQYF.

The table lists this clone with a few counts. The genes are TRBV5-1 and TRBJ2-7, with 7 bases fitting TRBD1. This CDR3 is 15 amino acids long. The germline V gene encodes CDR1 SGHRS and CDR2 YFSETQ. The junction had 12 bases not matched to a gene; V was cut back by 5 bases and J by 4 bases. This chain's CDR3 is CASRAGTVYGYEQYF. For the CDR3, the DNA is TGCGCCAGCAGGGCCGGGACAGTGTATGGGTACGAGCAGTACTTC.

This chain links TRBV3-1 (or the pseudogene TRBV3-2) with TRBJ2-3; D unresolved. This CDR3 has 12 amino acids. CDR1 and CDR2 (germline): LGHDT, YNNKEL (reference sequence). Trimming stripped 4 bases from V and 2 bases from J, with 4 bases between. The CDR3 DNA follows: TGTGCCAGCAGCCTAAACACAGATACGCAGTATTTT. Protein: CASSLNTDTQYF.

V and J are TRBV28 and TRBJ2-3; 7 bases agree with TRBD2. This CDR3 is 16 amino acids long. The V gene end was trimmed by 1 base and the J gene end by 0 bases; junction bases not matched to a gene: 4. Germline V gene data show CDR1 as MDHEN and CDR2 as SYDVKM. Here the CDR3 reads CASSLSGLGSTDTQYF. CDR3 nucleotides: TGTGCCAGCAGTTTATCTGGACTAGGGAGCACAGATACGCAGTATTTT.

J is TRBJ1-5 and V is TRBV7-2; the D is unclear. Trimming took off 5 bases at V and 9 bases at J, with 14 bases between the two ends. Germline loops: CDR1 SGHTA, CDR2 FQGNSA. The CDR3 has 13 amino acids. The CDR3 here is CASSGNREGPQHF. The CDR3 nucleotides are TGTGCCAGCAGCGGCAACCGGGAAGGGCCCCAGCATTTT.

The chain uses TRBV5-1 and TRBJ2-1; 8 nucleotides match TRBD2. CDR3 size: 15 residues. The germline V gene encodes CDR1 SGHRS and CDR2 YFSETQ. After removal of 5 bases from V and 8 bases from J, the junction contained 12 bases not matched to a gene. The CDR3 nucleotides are TGCGCCAGCAGACACGGGGGGACTAGTAAGGATGAGCAGTTCTTC. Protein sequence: CASRHGGTSKDEQFF.